This T cell receptor (beta chain) was identified during a study of cytomegalovirus exposure and HLA in healthy donors. Study-level points and caveats: Later analysis suggested most CMV-associated TCR beta chains were HLA-restricted.

The study ran its PCR with 60 Vbeta and 13 Jbeta primers. Repertoires were generated with immunoSEQ multiplex PCR, while TCRdb's copy carries only in-frame clones and drops some. The listing records about 52,000 clones. A remark on this clone: Its specificity is unknown.

The CDR3 is made up of 17 amino acids. Germline V gene sequence: CDR1 KGHSH, CDR2 LQKENI. The V end lost 3 bases, the J end lost 2 bases, and 20 bases lay between the germline ends. J is TRBJ2-7 and V is TRBV18; possible D gene TRBD2, 6 bases. The clonotype was recovered from a woman aged 55-75 years in good health and CMV-seropositive. The sample comprised PBMCs. CDR3 sequence reads: CASSPSGAPGSAYEQYF. CDR3 nucleotide sequence: TGTGCCAGCTCACCTTCCGGGGCCCCCGGGAGCGCCTACGAGCAGTACTTC.